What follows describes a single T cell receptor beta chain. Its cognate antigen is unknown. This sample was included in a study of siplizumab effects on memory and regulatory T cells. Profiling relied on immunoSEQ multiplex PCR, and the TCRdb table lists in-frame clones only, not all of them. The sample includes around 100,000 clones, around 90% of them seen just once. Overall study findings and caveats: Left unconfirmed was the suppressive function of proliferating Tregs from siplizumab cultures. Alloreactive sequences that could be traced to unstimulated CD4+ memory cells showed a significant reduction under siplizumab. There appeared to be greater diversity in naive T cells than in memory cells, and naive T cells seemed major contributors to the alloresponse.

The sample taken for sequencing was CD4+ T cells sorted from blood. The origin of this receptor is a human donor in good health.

CDR3 DNA sequence: TGCGCCAGCAGTGAGATTAGCGGGGGGCTCACAGATACGCAGTATTTT. Translating gives CASSEISGGLTDTQYF. The chain links TRBV10-1 to TRBJ2-3; the match to TRBD2 covers 10 bases. The CDR3 runs 16 residues. Germline loops: CDR1 WNHNN, CDR2 SYGVQD (reference sequence). V shed 2 bases, J shed 2 bases, and the junction held 4 bases outside the gene matches.